The clone carrying this TCR beta chain showed up just a few times. Its target is unknown. The study ran its PCR with 60 Vbeta and 13 Jbeta primers. The protocol was immunoSEQ multiplex PCR, while the TCRdb copy is restricted to in-frame clones and leaves out a portion. The sample lists over 65,000 clones, 70% to 80% occurring once. This record comes from a study of cytomegalovirus exposure and HLA in healthy donors. The V end was cut by 3 bases, the J end by 0 bases, with 11 bases between. The CDR3 sequence is 15 residues long. CDR1 and CDR2 (germline): MNHEY, SMNVEV (reference sequence). Study findings and constraints: Presence/absence analysis assumed near-uniform sequencing depth across donors.

The source material was PBMCs. The chain has TRBV27 and TRBJ1-1; tentatively, D is TRBD1 (5 bases). The clonotype was recovered from a middle-aged man in good health and CMV-seronegative. Here the CDR3 reads CASSLERGLNTEAFF. CDR3 nucleotide sequence: TGTGCCAGCAGTTTGGAGCGGGGGTTGAACACTGAAGCTTTCTTT.